The source of this T cell receptor beta chain is a study of blood T cell repertoires in COVID-19. All enrollees were roughly 18 to 100 years old and from about 24 US areas. The germline V and J ends were trimmed by 2 bases and 6 bases, with 20 bases remaining between them. Germline-derived CDR1 and CDR2 are SNHLY and FYNNEI. This CDR3 has 16 amino acids. Data came from immunoSEQ multiplex PCR; TCRdb stores just in-frame clones and leaves some out. The repertoire has more than 250,000 clones, 88% of them found once; the top ten carry over 1%. Material: PBMCs or T cells enriched from blood (not recorded which). This sequence originates from a middle-aged woman with acute COVID-19. The chain has TRBV2 and TRBJ2-7; D is uncertain. Written as DNA, the CDR3 is TGTGCCAGCAGTGAATTTGCAGGTACGAGAGATCGCGAGCAGTACTTC. This sequence encodes CASSEFAGTRDREQYF. The whole variable domain, filled in from reference TRBV2 and TRBJ2-7, reads EPEVTQTPSHQVTQMGQEVILRCVPISNHLYFYWYRQILGQKVEFLVSFYNNEISEKSEIFDDQFSVERPDGSNFTLKIRSTKLEDSAMYFCASSEFAGTRDREQYFGPGTRLTVT.